This TCR beta chain was found in a study of shared clonotypes between healthy human individuals. Findings of the study overall: Between a few donors, naive CD4 clonotypes were shared at a level of around 4.8%.

Details on this clone: Its cognate antigen is unknown.

Trimming shortened V by 0 bases and J by 5 bases, and 19 bases separated the two germline ends. Germline CDR1 reads SGHDN; CDR2 reads FVKESK. The CDR3 loop spans 18 amino acids. Libraries were prepared by immunoSEQ multiplex PCR; TCRdb keeps only in-frame clonotypes and omits some of them. The table lists under 1,900,000 clones, approximately 98.5% of them singletons, with 0.36% in the top ten. The V and J genes are TRBV14 and TRBJ1-4, with TRBD1 as a possible D gene (5 bases). Sequenced input: naive CD4+ T cells sorted from blood. Noted subset: CD45RA+ positively selected. The receptor was isolated from a man aged 30 to 45 in good health. The CDR3 sequence: CASSQDLAPAGPNEKLFF. The DNA for the CDR3 is TGTGCCAGCAGCCAAGATTTGGCCCCGGCAGGGCCCAATGAAAAACTGTTTTTT.